Reported below is one TCR beta chain. These data are taken from a study of blood T cell repertoires in COVID-19. Study-wide context: There were acute and convalescent COVID-19 samples, and they came from the United States, Italy and Spain.

The CDR3 is 15 residues long. Germline CDR1 reads KGHSH; CDR2 reads LQKENI. The ends were cut back, 3 bases at V and 5 bases at J, with 13 bases in the middle. Here immunoSEQ multiplex PCR was the method, and the copy in TCRdb shows in-frame clones only, minus some. This table holds some 240,000 clones, around 84% found once. This clonotype was sampled from a woman between 40 and 55 years old who had recovered from COVID-19. The genes are TRBV18 and TRBJ1-4; D perhaps matches TRBD1 (6 bases). Sequencing used peripheral blood. The CDR3 loop is CASSPRTAGNEKLFF. DNA of the CDR3: TGTGCCAGCTCACCCAGGACAGCCGGGAATGAAAAACTGTTTTTT.